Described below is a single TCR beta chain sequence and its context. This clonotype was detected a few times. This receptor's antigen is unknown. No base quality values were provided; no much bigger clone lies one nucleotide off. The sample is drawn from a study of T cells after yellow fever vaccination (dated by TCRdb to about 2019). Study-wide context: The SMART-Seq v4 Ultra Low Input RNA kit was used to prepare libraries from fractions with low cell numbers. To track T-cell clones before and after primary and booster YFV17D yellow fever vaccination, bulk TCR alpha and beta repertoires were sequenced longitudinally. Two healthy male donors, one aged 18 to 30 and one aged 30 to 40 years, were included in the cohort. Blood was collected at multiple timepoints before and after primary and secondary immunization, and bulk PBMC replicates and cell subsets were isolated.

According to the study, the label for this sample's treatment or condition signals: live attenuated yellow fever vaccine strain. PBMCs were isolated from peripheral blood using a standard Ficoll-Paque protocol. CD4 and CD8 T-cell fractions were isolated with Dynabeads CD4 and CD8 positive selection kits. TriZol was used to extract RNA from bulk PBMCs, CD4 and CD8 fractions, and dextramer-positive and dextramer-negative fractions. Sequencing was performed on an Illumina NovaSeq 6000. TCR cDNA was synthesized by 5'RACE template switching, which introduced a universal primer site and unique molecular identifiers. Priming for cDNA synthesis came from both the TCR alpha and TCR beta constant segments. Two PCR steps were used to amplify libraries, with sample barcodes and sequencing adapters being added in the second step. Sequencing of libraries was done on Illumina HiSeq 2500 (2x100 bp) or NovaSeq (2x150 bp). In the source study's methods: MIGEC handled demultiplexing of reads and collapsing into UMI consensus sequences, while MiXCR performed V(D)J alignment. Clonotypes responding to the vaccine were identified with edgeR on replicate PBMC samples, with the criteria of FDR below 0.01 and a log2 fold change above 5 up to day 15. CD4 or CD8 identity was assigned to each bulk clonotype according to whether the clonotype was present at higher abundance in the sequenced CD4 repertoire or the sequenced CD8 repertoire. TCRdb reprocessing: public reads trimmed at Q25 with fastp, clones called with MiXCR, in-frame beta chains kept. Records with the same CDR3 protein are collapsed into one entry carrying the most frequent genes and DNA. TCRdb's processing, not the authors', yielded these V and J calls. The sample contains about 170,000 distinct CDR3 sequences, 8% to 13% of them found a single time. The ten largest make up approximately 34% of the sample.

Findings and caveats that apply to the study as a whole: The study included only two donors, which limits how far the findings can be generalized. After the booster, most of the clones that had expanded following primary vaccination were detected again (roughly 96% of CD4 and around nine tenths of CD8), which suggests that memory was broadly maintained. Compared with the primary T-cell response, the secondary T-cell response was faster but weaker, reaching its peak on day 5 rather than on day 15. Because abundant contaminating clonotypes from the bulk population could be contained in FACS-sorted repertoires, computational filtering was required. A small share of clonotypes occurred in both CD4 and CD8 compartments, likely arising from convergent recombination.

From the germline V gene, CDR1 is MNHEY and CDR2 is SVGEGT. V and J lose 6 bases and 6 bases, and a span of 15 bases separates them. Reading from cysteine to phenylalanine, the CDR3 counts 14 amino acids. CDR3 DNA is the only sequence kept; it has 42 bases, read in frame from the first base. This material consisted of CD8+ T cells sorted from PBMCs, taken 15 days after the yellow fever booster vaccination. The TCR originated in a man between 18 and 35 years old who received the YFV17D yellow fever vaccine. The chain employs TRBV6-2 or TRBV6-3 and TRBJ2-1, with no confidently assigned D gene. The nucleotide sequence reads TGTGCCAGCAGCCATCGAAATACCGGCAATGAGCAGTTCTTC. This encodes CASSHRNTGNEQFF.